These T cell receptor beta chains were read from a single sample in a study of shared clonotypes between healthy human individuals. The method was immunoSEQ multiplex PCR; TCRdb's version includes in-frame clones alone and lacks a portion of them. The sample holds 2 million or so clones, roughly 94% seen once. The specimen was naive CD4+ T cells sorted from blood. The receptors shown here come from a young man in good health. The CDR3 runs from the conserved cysteine through the conserved F or W. A D gene is named only where the DNA matches it firmly. Clone size appears in some rows only: once, few, many, or a class for an expanded clone.

clone_size: NA
v_call: TRBV10-3
d_call: NA
j_call: TRBJ2-3
cdr3_nt: TGTGCCATCAGTGCTGGGGAAAAGGGGCCGACAGATACGCAGTATTTT
cdr3_aa: CAISAGEKGPTDTQYF

clone_size: NA
v_call: TRBV30
d_call: NA
j_call: TRBJ1-1
cdr3_nt: TGTGCCTGGAGTGTACTTGGGGATTCCACTGAAGCTTTCTTT
cdr3_aa: CAWSVLGDSTEAFF

clone_size: NA
v_call: TRBV27
d_call: TRBD2
j_call: TRBJ2-3
cdr3_nt: TGTGCCAGCGCGCGGGGGGACACAGATACGCAGTATTTT
cdr3_aa: CASARGDTDTQYF

clone_size: NA
v_call: TRBV25-1
d_call: NA
j_call: TRBJ1-1
cdr3_nt: TGTGCCAGCAGTGAACCGAGAGAGAGCACTGAAGCTTTCTTT
cdr3_aa: CASSEPRESTEAFF

clone_size: NA
v_call: TRBV9
d_call: TRBD2
j_call: TRBJ2-7
cdr3_nt: TGTGCCAGCAGTCGATTAGCGGGAGACCCCCTCGAGCAGTACTTC
cdr3_aa: CASSRLAGDPLEQYF

clone_size: NA
v_call: TRBV4-1
d_call: NA
j_call: TRBJ1-2
cdr3_nt: TGCGCCAGCAGCCAAGATTGGCGGCAATTCCCCTATGGCTACACCTTC
cdr3_aa: CASSQDWRQFPYGYTF

clone_size: NA
v_call: TRBV2
d_call: NA
j_call: TRBJ2-7
cdr3_nt: TGTGCCAGCAGTGAAACCGGGGGACGCTACGAGCAGTACTTC
cdr3_aa: CASSETGGRYEQYF

clone_size: NA
v_call: TRBV28
d_call: TRBD1
j_call: TRBJ1-5
cdr3_nt: TGTGCCAGCAGTTTCATCCAGGGGGATCAGCCCCAGCATTTT
cdr3_aa: CASSFIQGDQPQHF

clone_size: NA
v_call: TRBV6-5
d_call: NA
j_call: TRBJ1-1
cdr3_nt: TGTGTAGTAGAGGGGGCTGAAGCTTTCTTT
cdr3_aa: CVVEGAEAFF

clone_size: once
v_call: TRBV2
d_call: NA
j_call: TRBJ1-4
cdr3_nt: TGTGCCAGCAGTGATGCGGCAAAAACTAATGAAAAACTGTTTTTT
cdr3_aa: CASSDAAKTNEKLFF

clone_size: NA
v_call: TRBV4-3
d_call: TRBD2
j_call: TRBJ2-1
cdr3_nt: TGCGCCAGCAGCCGATTAGCGGGGGGGACCTACAATGAGCAGTTCTTC
cdr3_aa: CASSRLAGGTYNEQFF

clone_size: NA
v_call: TRBV10-3
d_call: NA
j_call: TRBJ1-2
cdr3_nt: TGTGCCATCAGTGCCGTCACCTCTTGGGGGGGCTACACCTTC
cdr3_aa: CAISAVTSWGGYTF

clone_size: NA
v_call: TRBV6-1
d_call: NA
j_call: TRBJ1-1
cdr3_nt: TGTGCCAGCATGGGGGCCATGAACACTGAAGCTTTCTTT
cdr3_aa: CASMGAMNTEAFF

clone_size: NA
v_call: TRBV10-1
d_call: NA
j_call: TRBJ2-5
cdr3_nt: TGCGCCAGCAGTGAGTCAGGGGCAGAGACCCAGTACTTC
cdr3_aa: CASSESGAETQYF

clone_size: NA
v_call: TRBV9
d_call: TRBD1
j_call: TRBJ2-5
cdr3_nt: TGTGCCAGCAGCGTAGATGGGACAGGTAAAGAGACCCAGTACTTC
cdr3_aa: CASSVDGTGKETQYF

clone_size: NA
v_call: TRBV5-1
d_call: TRBD2
j_call: TRBJ2-1
cdr3_nt: TGCGCCAGCAGCGGAAGGACTAGTTCGTACAATGAGCAGTTCTTC
cdr3_aa: CASSGRTSSYNEQFF

clone_size: once
v_call: TRBV29-1
d_call: TRBD1
j_call: TRBJ2-1
cdr3_nt: TGCAGCGTTCGAGCCGGGACAGGGTCCAATGAGCAGTTCTTC
cdr3_aa: CSVRAGTGSNEQFF

clone_size: NA
v_call: TRBV18
d_call: NA
j_call: TRBJ2-3
cdr3_nt: TGTGCCAGCTCACCACCGGGGCGGGGAAGCACAGATACGCAGTATTTT
cdr3_aa: CASSPPGRGSTDTQYF

clone_size: NA
v_call: TRBV5-1
d_call: NA
j_call: TRBJ2-6
cdr3_nt: TGCGCCAGCAGCTTGGAGGACGGTTCTGTGGCCAACGTCCTGACTTTC
cdr3_aa: CASSLEDGSVANVLTF

clone_size: NA
v_call: TRBV5-1
d_call: NA
j_call: TRBJ1-2
cdr3_nt: TGCGCCAGCAGCTTGGAGTATCCAGGGCTTAACTATGGCTACACCTTC
cdr3_aa: CASSLEYPGLNYGYTF

clone_size: NA
v_call: TRBV28
d_call: NA
j_call: TRBJ1-5
cdr3_nt: TGTGCCAGCAGCCGAGGTTGGGCAAGTAGCAATCAGCCCCAGCATTTT
cdr3_aa: CASSRGWASSNQPQHF

clone_size: NA
v_call: TRBV28
d_call: NA
j_call: TRBJ1-2
cdr3_nt: TGTGCCAGCAGTGGGGGCGGCTATGGCTACACCTTC
cdr3_aa: CASSGGGYGYTF

clone_size: NA
v_call: TRBV7-7
d_call: NA
j_call: TRBJ2-2
cdr3_nt: TGTGCTAGCAGCTTGGAAGCCACCGGGGAGCTGTTTTTT
cdr3_aa: CASSLEATGELFF

clone_size: NA
v_call: TRBV7-9
d_call: TRBD1
j_call: TRBJ2-7
cdr3_nt: TGTGCCAGCAGCTCCGGGACAGGGGGCCACGAGCAGTACTTC
cdr3_aa: CASSSGTGGHEQYF

clone_size: NA
v_call: TRBV18
d_call: NA
j_call: TRBJ1-1
cdr3_nt: TGTGCCAGCTCACCAGATAAAGGGGGAGGTGAAGCTTTCTTT
cdr3_aa: CASSPDKGGGEAFF

clone_size: NA
v_call: TRBV6-1
d_call: TRBD1
j_call: TRBJ1-4
cdr3_nt: TGTGCCAGCAGTGGACAGGGTCTTGGCGAAAAACTGTTTTTT
cdr3_aa: CASSGQGLGEKLFF

clone_size: once
v_call: TRBV28
d_call: NA
j_call: TRBJ1-1
cdr3_nt: TGTGCCAGCAGTTTTCAGTCCCGAGGCACTGAAGCTTTCTTT
cdr3_aa: CASSFQSRGTEAFF

clone_size: once
v_call: TRBV6-5
d_call: NA
j_call: TRBJ1-1
cdr3_nt: TGTGCCAGCAGGGCCGGGAACACTGAAGCTTTCTTT
cdr3_aa: CASRAGNTEAFF

clone_size: NA
v_call: TRBV4-3
d_call: NA
j_call: TRBJ2-2
cdr3_nt: TGCGCCAGCAGCCAAGTCCCCCCCGGGGAGCTGTTTTTT
cdr3_aa: CASSQVPPGELFF

clone_size: NA
v_call: TRBV10-2
d_call: TRBD1
j_call: TRBJ1-1
cdr3_nt: TGCGCCAGCAGTGGGGACAGCTTGAACACTGAAGCTTTCTTT
cdr3_aa: CASSGDSLNTEAFF

clone_size: NA
v_call: TRBV30
d_call: NA
j_call: TRBJ1-6
cdr3_nt: TGTGCCTGGAGTGTACCGGGTCCCTTGGGCTATAATTCACCCCTCCACTTT
cdr3_aa: CAWSVPGPLGYNSPLHF

clone_size: NA
v_call: TRBV6-5
d_call: NA
j_call: TRBJ1-6
cdr3_nt: TGTGCCAGCAGTAGGGCCAGCCAAAATTCACCCCTCCACTTT
cdr3_aa: CASSRASQNSPLHF

clone_size: once
v_call: TRBV19
d_call: TRBD2
j_call: TRBJ2-5
cdr3_nt: TGTGCCAGTAGTCTAGCGGGAGGGGGAGAGACCCAGTACTTC
cdr3_aa: CASSLAGGGETQYF

clone_size: NA
v_call: TRBV7-8
d_call: TRBD2
j_call: TRBJ2-7
cdr3_nt: TGTGCCAGCAGCCTCGGACTAGCGGGAGGCGACTACGAGCAGTACTTC
cdr3_aa: CASSLGLAGGDYEQYF

clone_size: NA
v_call: TRBV5-1
d_call: NA
j_call: TRBJ2-3
cdr3_nt: TGCGCCAGCAGCTTGCAGGTAGCCATGTTAACAGATACGCAGTATTTT
cdr3_aa: CASSLQVAMLTDTQYF

clone_size: NA
v_call: TRBV5-4
d_call: NA
j_call: TRBJ1-4
cdr3_nt: TGTGCCAGCGGAGAGGGAAATGAAAAACTGTTTTTT
cdr3_aa: CASGEGNEKLFF

clone_size: NA
v_call: TRBV2
d_call: NA
j_call: TRBJ2-1
cdr3_nt: TGTGCCAGCAGTCAAGCCCTCGGAGGTGTGGGTGAGCAGTTCTTC
cdr3_aa: CASSQALGGVGEQFF

clone_size: NA
v_call: TRBV2
d_call: TRBD1
j_call: TRBJ1-1
cdr3_nt: TGTGCCAGCAGTGAAGCTTTGCCAGGGGGCTTGAACACTGAAGCTTTCTTT
cdr3_aa: CASSEALPGGLNTEAFF

clone_size: NA
v_call: TRBV9
d_call: NA
j_call: TRBJ1-2
cdr3_nt: TGTGCCAGCAGCCCGTATTTGGGAAATGGCTACACCTTC
cdr3_aa: CASSPYLGNGYTF

clone_size: NA
v_call: TRBV11-2
d_call: TRBD2
j_call: TRBJ2-1
cdr3_nt: TGTGCCAGCAGCCCTAGCAGCGGGAGGGCCGATATTTCCTACAATGAGCAGTTCTTC
cdr3_aa: CASSPSSGRADISYNEQFF

clone_size: NA
v_call: TRBV6-1
d_call: NA
j_call: TRBJ1-5
cdr3_nt: TGTGCCAGCAGGGACAGTAATAGCAATCAGCCCCAGCATTTT
cdr3_aa: CASRDSNSNQPQHF

clone_size: NA
v_call: TRBV30
d_call: TRBD1
j_call: TRBJ2-7
cdr3_nt: TGTGCCTGGACTATCCGGACAGGGTGGGGCGAGCAGTACTTC
cdr3_aa: CAWTIRTGWGEQYF

clone_size: NA
v_call: TRBV5-4
d_call: TRBD2
j_call: TRBJ2-2
cdr3_nt: TGTGCCAGCAGCTTGGTCGGCGGGGGGAGACAGTACACCGGGGAGCTGTTTTTT
cdr3_aa: CASSLVGGGRQYTGELFF

clone_size: NA
v_call: TRBV5-4
d_call: TRBD2
j_call: TRBJ2-7
cdr3_nt: TGTGCCAGCAGCATGCTAGCGGGGGGAACCTACGAGCAGTACTTC
cdr3_aa: CASSMLAGGTYEQYF

clone_size: NA
v_call: TRBV5-5
d_call: NA
j_call: TRBJ1-6
cdr3_nt: TGTGCCAGCAGCACGAACAGGGCTTTCTCCTATAATTCACCCCTCCACTTT
cdr3_aa: CASSTNRAFSYNSPLHF

clone_size: NA
v_call: TRBV2
d_call: TRBD1
j_call: TRBJ1-6
cdr3_nt: TGTGCCAGCATCAAGGGGAGGACAGGGGTTTCACCCCTCCACTTT
cdr3_aa: CASIKGRTGVSPLHF

clone_size: NA
v_call: TRBV4-2
d_call: TRBD1
j_call: TRBJ1-1
cdr3_nt: TGTGCCAGCAGCCCCCGAGGGACAGGGATGAACACTGAAGCTTTCTTT
cdr3_aa: CASSPRGTGMNTEAFF

clone_size: once
v_call: TRBV4-1
d_call: NA
j_call: TRBJ1-5
cdr3_nt: TGCGCCAGCAGCCAAGTCGGTATATGGCAGGCTAGTCAGCCCCAGCATTTT
cdr3_aa: CASSQVGIWQASQPQHF

clone_size: NA
v_call: TRBV19
d_call: NA
j_call: TRBJ2-7
cdr3_nt: TGTGCCAGTAGTTTGGATTCGGGGGCGGTCGAGCAGTACTTC
cdr3_aa: CASSLDSGAVEQYF

clone_size: NA
v_call: TRBV11-2
d_call: NA
j_call: TRBJ1-1
cdr3_nt: TGTGCCAGCAGCTTAGACGGCATCGGCACTGAAGCTTTCTTT
cdr3_aa: CASSLDGIGTEAFF

clone_size: NA
v_call: TRBV18
d_call: NA
j_call: TRBJ2-3
cdr3_nt: TGTGCCAGCTCACCGCAGGGACCAGATACGCAGTATTTT
cdr3_aa: CASSPQGPDTQYF

clone_size: few
v_call: TRBV6-5
d_call: NA
j_call: TRBJ2-7
cdr3_nt: TGTGCCAGCAGTTACCAGGGGACGCGCGGGTCCTACGAGCAGTACTTC
cdr3_aa: CASSYQGTRGSYEQYF

clone_size: NA
v_call: TRBV6-5
d_call: TRBD2
j_call: TRBJ2-7
cdr3_nt: TGTGCCAGCAGATTGGGACTAGACTTTGTGCAGTACTTC
cdr3_aa: CASRLGLDFVQYF

clone_size: NA
v_call: TRBV10-3
d_call: NA
j_call: TRBJ2-3
cdr3_nt: TGTGCCAGCAGTGACGCAGATACGCAGTATTTT
cdr3_aa: CASSDADTQYF

clone_size: NA
v_call: TRBV6-6
d_call: NA
j_call: TRBJ2-7
cdr3_nt: TGTGCCAGCAGGAATATCGAGGGCTACGAGCAGTACTTC
cdr3_aa: CASRNIEGYEQYF